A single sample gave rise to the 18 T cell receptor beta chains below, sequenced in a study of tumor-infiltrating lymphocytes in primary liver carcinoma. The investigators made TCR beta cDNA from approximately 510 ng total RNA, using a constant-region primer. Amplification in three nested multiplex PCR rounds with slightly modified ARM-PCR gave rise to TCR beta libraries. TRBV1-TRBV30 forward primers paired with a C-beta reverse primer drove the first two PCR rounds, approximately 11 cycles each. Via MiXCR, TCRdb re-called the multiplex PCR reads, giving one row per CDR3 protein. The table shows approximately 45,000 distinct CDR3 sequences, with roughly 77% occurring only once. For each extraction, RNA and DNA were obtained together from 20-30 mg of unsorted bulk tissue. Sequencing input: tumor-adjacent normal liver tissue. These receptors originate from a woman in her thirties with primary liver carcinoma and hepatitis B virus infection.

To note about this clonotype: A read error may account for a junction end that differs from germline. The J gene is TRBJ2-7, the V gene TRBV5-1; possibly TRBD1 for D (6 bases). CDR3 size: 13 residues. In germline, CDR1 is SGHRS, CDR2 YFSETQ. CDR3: CASSWDMAYEQYF. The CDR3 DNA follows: TGCGCCAGCAGCTGGGACATGGCCTACGAGCAGTATTTC.

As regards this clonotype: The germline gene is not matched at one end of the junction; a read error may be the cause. For the CDR3, the DNA is TGCGCCAGCATCCAAGGCACTAGCGCACAAGAGACCCAGTACTTC. As protein: CASIQGTSAQETQYF. The chain has TRBV4-1 and TRBJ2-5; 7 bases match TRBD2. The CDR3 contains 15 residues. Germline loops: CDR1 MGHRA, CDR2 YSYEKL.

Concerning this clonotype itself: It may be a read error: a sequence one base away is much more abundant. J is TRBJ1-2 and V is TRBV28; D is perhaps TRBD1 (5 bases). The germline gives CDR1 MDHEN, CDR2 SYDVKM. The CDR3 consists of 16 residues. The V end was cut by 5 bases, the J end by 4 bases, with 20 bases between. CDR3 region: CASSLPPGLGPYGYTF. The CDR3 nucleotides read TGTGCCAGCAGTCTTCCCCCGGGACTGGGGCCCTATGGCTACACCTTC.

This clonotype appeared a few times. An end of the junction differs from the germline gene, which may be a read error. CDR3 nucleotides: TGTACCAGCAGTCATCGAGGGAGCGGGAGCCTCACAGACACGCAGTATTTT. Translation gives CTSSHRGSGSLTDTQYF. This sequence joins TRBV11-2 and TRBJ2-3; 8 nucleotides agree with TRBD2. CDR1 and CDR2 (germline): SGHAT, FQNNGV. The CDR3 totals 17 residues.

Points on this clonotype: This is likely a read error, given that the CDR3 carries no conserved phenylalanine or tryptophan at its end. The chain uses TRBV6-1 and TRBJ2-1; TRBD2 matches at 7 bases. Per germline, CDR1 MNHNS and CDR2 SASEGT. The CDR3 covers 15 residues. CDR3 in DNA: TGTGCCAGCAGTGACGGCGGACGGGACTACAATGATCAGTTCCTC. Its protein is CASSDGGRDYNDQFL.

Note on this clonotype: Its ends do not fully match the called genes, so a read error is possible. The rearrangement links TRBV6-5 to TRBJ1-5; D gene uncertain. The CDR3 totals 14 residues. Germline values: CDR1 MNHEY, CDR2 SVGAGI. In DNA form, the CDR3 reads TGTGCCAGTAGTTATTCGAAGGAGGGTCAGCCCCAGCATTTT. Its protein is CASSYSKEGQPQHF.

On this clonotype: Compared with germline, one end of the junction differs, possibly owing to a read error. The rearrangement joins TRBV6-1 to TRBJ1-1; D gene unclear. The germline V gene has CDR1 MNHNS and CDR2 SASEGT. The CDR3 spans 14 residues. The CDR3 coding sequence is TGTGCCAGCCGTAAAGAGACGATGAACACCGAAGCTTTCTTT. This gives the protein CASRKETMNTEAFF.

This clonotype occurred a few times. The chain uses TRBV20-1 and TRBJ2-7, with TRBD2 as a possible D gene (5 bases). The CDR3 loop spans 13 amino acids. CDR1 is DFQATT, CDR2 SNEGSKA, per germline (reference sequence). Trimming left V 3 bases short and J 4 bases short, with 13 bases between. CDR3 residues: CSASGKDYYEQYF. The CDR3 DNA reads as TGCAGTGCTAGCGGGAAGGATTATTACGAGCAGTACTTC.

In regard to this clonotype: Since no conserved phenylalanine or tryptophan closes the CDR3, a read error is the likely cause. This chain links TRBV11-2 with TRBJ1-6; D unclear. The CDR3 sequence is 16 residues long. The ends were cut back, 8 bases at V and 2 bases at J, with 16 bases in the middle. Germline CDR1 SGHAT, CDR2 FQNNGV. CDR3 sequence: CASCPGFGTYNSPLHS. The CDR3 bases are TGTGCCAGCTGCCCGGGTTTCGGGACCTATAATTCACCCCTCCACTCC.

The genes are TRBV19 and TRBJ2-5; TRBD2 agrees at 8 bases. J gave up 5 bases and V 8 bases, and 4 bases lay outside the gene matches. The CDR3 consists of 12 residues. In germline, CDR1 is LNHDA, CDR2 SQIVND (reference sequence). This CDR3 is CASGGLVETQYF. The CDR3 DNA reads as TGTGCCAGTGGGGGACTAGTGGAGACCCAGTACTTC.

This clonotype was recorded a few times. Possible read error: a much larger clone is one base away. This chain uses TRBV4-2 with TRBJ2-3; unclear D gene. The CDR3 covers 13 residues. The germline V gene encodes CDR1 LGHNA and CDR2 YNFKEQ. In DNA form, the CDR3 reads TGTGCCAGCGGCCAAGTAAGCACAGATACGCAGTATTTT. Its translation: CASGQVSTDTQYF.

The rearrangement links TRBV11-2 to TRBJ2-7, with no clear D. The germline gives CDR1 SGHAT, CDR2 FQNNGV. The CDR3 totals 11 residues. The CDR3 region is CTNCPAYEQYF. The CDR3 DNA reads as TGTACCAACTGCCCAGCATACGAGCAGTACTTC.

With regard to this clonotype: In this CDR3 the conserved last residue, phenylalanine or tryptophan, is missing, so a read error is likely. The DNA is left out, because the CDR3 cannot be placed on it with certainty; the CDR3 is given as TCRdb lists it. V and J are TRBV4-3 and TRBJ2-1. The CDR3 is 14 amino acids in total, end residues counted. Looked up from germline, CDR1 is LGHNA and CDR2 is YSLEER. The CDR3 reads CASSRTELVNEHFL.

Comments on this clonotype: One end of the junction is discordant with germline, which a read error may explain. The CDR3 sequence is CASNPEYRSAGDLFF. CDR3 bases: TGTGCCAGCAATCCCGAGTATCGTTCGGCCGGGGATCTGTTTTTT. The rearrangement uses TRBV6-5 and TRBJ2-2; a weak D match, TRBD2 (5 bases). The CDR3 length is 15 residues. Per germline, CDR1 MNHEY and CDR2 SVGAGI.

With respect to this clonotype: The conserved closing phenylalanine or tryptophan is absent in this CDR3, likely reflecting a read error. Here the CDR3 DNA reads TGTGCCAGCAGCTTCGGGGGAACCTACGAGCAGTACTTA. This sequence encodes CASSFGGTYEQYL. The chain is built from TRBV7-9 and TRBJ2-7; possibly TRBD2 for D (6 bases). V lost 3 bases and J 2 bases, leaving 8 bases between the germline ends. Germline CDR1 reads SEHNR; CDR2 reads FQNEAQ (reference sequence). There are 13 residues in the CDR3.

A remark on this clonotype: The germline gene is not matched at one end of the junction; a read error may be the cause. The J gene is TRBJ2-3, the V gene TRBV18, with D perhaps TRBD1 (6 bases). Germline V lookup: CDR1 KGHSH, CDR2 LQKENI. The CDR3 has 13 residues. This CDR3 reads CASSLDLTGTQYF. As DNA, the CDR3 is TGTGCCAGCTCACTTGACTTGACAGGTACGCAGTATTTT.

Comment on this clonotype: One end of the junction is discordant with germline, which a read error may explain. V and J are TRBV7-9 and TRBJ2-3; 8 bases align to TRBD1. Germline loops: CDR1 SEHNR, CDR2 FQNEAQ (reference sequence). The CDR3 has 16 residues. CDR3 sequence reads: CTSSGYRGYRTDTQYF. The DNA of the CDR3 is TGTACCAGCAGCGGGTACAGGGGGTACAGGACAGATACGCAGTATTTT.

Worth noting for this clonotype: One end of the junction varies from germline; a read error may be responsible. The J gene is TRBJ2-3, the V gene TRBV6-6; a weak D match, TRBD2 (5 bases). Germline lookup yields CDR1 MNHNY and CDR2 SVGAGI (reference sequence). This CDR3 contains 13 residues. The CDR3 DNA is TGTGTCAGCAGTCTCCTTGAGGGAGATACGCGGTATTTT. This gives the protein CVSSLLEGDTRYF.